These 20 T cell receptor beta chains were sequenced from one sample in a study of OX40 agonist ivuxolimab in advanced cancers. Clones were sequenced by immunoSEQ multiplex PCR, and TCRdb holds only the in-frame ones, with some missing. The sample holds 90,000 to 100,000 clones; about 85% are singletons and the top ten take about 0.8%. Sample: CD4+ or CD8+ T cells sorted from blood, taken in a trial of the OX40 agonist ivuxolimab. The receptors were gathered from an adult with an advanced solid tumor such as melanoma, head and neck, liver or kidney cancer.

This chain joins TRBV6-5 and TRBJ2-7, with a possible D match to TRBD2 (6 bases). This CDR3 is 14 amino acids long. Trimming shortened V by 5 bases and J by 0 bases, and 11 bases separated the two germline ends. Germline loops: CDR1 MNHEY, CDR2 SVGAGI. CDR3 nucleotide sequence: TGTGCCAGCAGTGCTCGGGACTCCTCCTACGAGCAGTACTTC. Protein: CASSARDSSYEQYF.

CDR3 sequence reads: CASSLAGQVNYGYTF. In DNA, the CDR3 is TGTGCCAGCAGCTTAGCCGGACAGGTGAACTATGGCTACACCTTC. The chain combines TRBV7-2 with TRBJ1-2; TRBD1 aligns across 7 bases. Germline V CDR1 and CDR2: SGHTA, FQGNSA. V shed 0 bases and J 2 bases; nucleotides not matched to a gene: 3. The CDR3 loop spans 15 amino acids. The full variable domain, with the rest looked up from reference TRBV7-2 and TRBJ1-2, is GAGVSQSPSNKVTEKGKDVELRCDPISGHTALYWYRQSLGQGLEFLIYFQGNSAPDKSGLPSDRFSAERTGGSVSTLTIQRTQQEDSAVYLCASSLAGQVNYGYTFGSGTRLTVV.

The chain employs TRBV15 and TRBJ1-1; D gene unclear. Germline CDR1 reads LNHNV; CDR2 reads YYDKDF (reference sequence). The CDR3 sequence is 14 residues long. V lost 1 base, J lost 5 bases, and 11 bases lay in between. The CDR3: CATSRVLSETEAFF. The CDR3, as DNA: TGTGCCACCAGCAGAGTATTATCGGAGACTGAAGCTTTCTTT.

The chain joins TRBV11-3 to TRBJ2-2; 7 positions match TRBD1. CDR3 size: 15 residues. Germline V gene lookup returns CDR1 SGHNT and CDR2 YENEEA. J was trimmed by 4 bases and V by 6 bases; bases with no gene match: 8. CDR3 protein: CASSPGQAFTGELFF. The CDR3 DNA reads as TGTGCCAGCAGTCCCGGACAGGCCTTCACCGGGGAGCTGTTTTTT.

V gene TRBV20-1 combines with J gene TRBJ2-1; TRBD2 might be the D (6 bases). This CDR3 has 11 residues. Germline V lookup: CDR1 DFQATT, CDR2 SNEGSKA (reference sequence). With 1 base removed from V and 9 bases from J, the gap between germline ends came to 7 bases. The CDR3 loop reads CSARGRGEQFF. CDR3 bases: TGCAGTGCTAGAGGGCGGGGTGAGCAGTTCTTC.

The J gene is TRBJ1-2, the V gene TRBV5-1; D gene uncertain. The V gene lost 4 bases and the J gene lost 3 bases, with 16 bases spanning the gap. CDR3 length: 15 residues. Germline assignment: CDR1 SGHRS and CDR2 YFSETQ. The CDR3 nucleotides read TGCGCCAGCAGCAAAGCCGAGGGCGGGTACTATGGCTACACCTTC. It is translated as CASSKAEGGYYGYTF. The full variable domain, with the rest looked up from reference TRBV5-1 and TRBJ1-2, is KAGVTQTPRYLIKTRGQQVTLSCSPISGHRSVSWYQQTPGQGLQFLFEYFSETQRNKGNFPGRFSGRQFSNSRSEMNVSTLELGDSALYLCASSKAEGGYYGYTFGSGTRLTVV.

This clone was detected only a few times. V is TRBV30 and J is TRBJ1-5; a weak D match, TRBD1 (5 bases). CDR1 is GTSNPN and CDR2 is SVGIG in the germline V gene (reference sequence). V was cut by 1 base and J by 7 bases, with 11 bases left in between. The CDR3 has 13 residues. CDR3 sequence reads: CAWSGGIGQPQHF. CDR3 DNA: TGTGCCTGGAGTGGGGGGATCGGGCAGCCCCAGCATTTT.

This clone came up once. This chain joins TRBV6-5 and TRBJ1-1; D is possibly TRBD1 (5 bases). This CDR3 region has 14 residues. The germline V gene has CDR1 MNHEY and CDR2 SVGAGI. V was pared by 0 bases and J by 4 bases, with 9 bases between. This chain's CDR3 is CASSYSGGSTEAFF. DNA for the CDR3: TGTGCCAGCAGTTACTCCGGGGGGTCCACTGAAGCTTTCTTT.

The chain has TRBV19 and TRBJ1-3; D is unclear. The CDR3 consists of 13 residues. In germline, CDR1 is LNHDA, CDR2 SQIVND (reference sequence). V gave up 1 base and J gave up 4 bases, with 5 bases separating them. CDR3 protein: CASSIVGGNTIYF. CDR3 in DNA: TGTGCCAGTAGTATAGTCGGGGGAAACACCATATATTTT. Drawing the rest from reference TRBV19 and TRBJ1-3, the complete variable domain is DGGITQSPKYLFRKEGQNVTLSCEQNLNHDAMYWYRQDPGQGLRLIYYSQIVNDFQKGDIAEGYSVSREKKESFPLTVTSAQKNPTAFYLCASSIVGGNTIYFGEGSWLTVV.

J is TRBJ2-7 and V is TRBV7-9; TRBD2 matches 8 bases. Trimming took 4 bases from V and 3 from J; bases not matched to a gene: 8. CDR3 length: 15 residues. Germline V lookup: CDR1 SEHNR, CDR2 FQNEAQ (reference sequence). CDR3 bases: TGTGCCAGCAGCTCAGGAACTAGCGGATACTACGAGCAGTACGTC. This gives the protein CASSSGTSGYYEQYV.

V gene TRBV10-3 combines with J gene TRBJ2-5; 8 nucleotides match TRBD2. This CDR3 region has 15 residues. V was clipped by 6 bases and J by 2 bases; unmatched bases: 8. Germline assignment: CDR1 ENHRY and CDR2 SYGVKD. CDR3: CAISVGLASQETQYF. CDR3 nucleotides: TGTGCCATCAGCGTCGGACTAGCCAGTCAAGAGACCCAGTACTTC.

The CDR3 bases are TGTGCCAGCAGTTACGACAGGGTCCCGGTAGGAGCTTTCTTT. Translation: CASSYDRVPVGAFF. The gene calls are TRBV28 and TRBJ1-1; 7 positions agree with TRBD1. Germline V gives CDR1 MDHEN, CDR2 SYDVKM. CDR3 length equals 14 residues. The V gene end was trimmed by 4 bases and the J gene end by 10 bases; junction bases not matched to a gene: 12.

This chain uses TRBV2 with TRBJ1-1; 7 bases map to TRBD1. CDR1 and CDR2 from the germline V gene are SNHLY and FYNNEI. The CDR3 sequence is 13 residues long. The V segment lost 4 bases and the J segment 4 bases; nucleotides outside the gene matches: 3. The CDR3 loop reads CASSGQGVTEAFF. CDR3 nucleotide sequence: TGTGCCAGCAGTGGACAGGGAGTCACTGAAGCTTTCTTT.

This chain links TRBV25-1 with TRBJ2-2, with D possibly called TRBD1 or TRBD2 (6 bases each). Germline-derived CDR1 and CDR2 are MGHDK and SYGVNS. The ends were cut back, 3 bases at V and 11 bases at J, with 19 bases in the middle. The CDR3 runs to 15 residues. The CDR3 DNA sequence: TGTGCCAGCAGTGACCCTGGGACGGGGGCACTTGAGCTGTTTTTT. It is translated as CASSDPGTGALELFF.

On this clone: The sample contains more than one DNA sequence encoding this CDR3. The rearrangement joins TRBV5-1 to TRBJ1-3; D might be TRBD1 (5 bases). Germline CDR1 SGHRS, CDR2 YFSETQ. The CDR3 spans 14 residues. Trimming removed 1 base at V and 0 bases at J, with 5 bases between. CDR3 coding DNA: TGCGCCAGCAGCTTGACAGGCTCTGGAAACACCATATATTTT. Translating it yields CASSLTGSGNTIYF. The full variable domain, rest sourced from reference TRBV5-1 and TRBJ1-3, is KAGVTQTPRYLIKTRGQQVTLSCSPISGHRSVSWYQQTPGQGLQFLFEYFSETQRNKGNFPGRFSGRQFSNSRSEMNVSTLELGDSALYLCASSLTGSGNTIYFGEGSWLTVV.

The chain has TRBV7-2 and TRBJ1-6; no firm D call. Germline V gene lookup returns CDR1 SGHTA and CDR2 FQGNSA. The V and J ends lost 2 bases and 5 bases respectively, with 16 bases between them. The CDR3 is 17 residues long. CDR3 sequence reads: CASSLNPLSANNSPLHF. CDR3 coding DNA: TGTGCCAGCAGCTTAAACCCCCTCTCGGCAAATAATTCACCCCTCCACTTT.

This clone rates as medium-sized (0.01 to 0.1%). The gene calls are TRBV18 and TRBJ1-3; D not certain. The germline V gene has CDR1 KGHSH and CDR2 LQKENI. The CDR3 runs 15 residues. V lost 5 bases and J 0 bases, leaving 11 bases between the germline ends. The CDR3 reads CASSATADSGNTIYF. The CDR3 coding sequence is TGTGCCAGCTCAGCCACCGCAGACTCTGGAAACACCATATATTTT.

V gene TRBV7-9 combines with J gene TRBJ1-2; D not certain. V was pared by 3 bases and J by 3 bases, with 5 bases between. CDR1 is SEHNR, CDR2 FQNEAQ, per germline (reference sequence). The CDR3 spans 12 residues. In DNA, the CDR3 is TGTGCCAGCAGCTTCGACGACTATGGCTACACCTTC. Its protein product is CASSFDDYGYTF.

This clone was picked up a small number of times. The rearrangement uses TRBV9 and TRBJ2-2; D is undetermined. The CDR3 extends over 14 amino acids. Germline CDR1 is SGDLS and CDR2 is YYNGEE. The ends were cut back, 1 base at V and 7 bases at J, with 11 bases in the middle. This chain's CDR3 is CASSVNVIGGELFF. The CDR3 DNA is TGTGCCAGCAGCGTAAATGTGATCGGCGGGGAGCTGTTTTTT.

The rearrangement links TRBV18 to TRBJ2-5; 11 bases match TRBD1. Germline-derived CDR1 and CDR2 are KGHSH and LQKENI. After removal of 4 bases from V and 5 bases from J, the junction contained 9 bases not matched to a gene. This CDR3 contains 16 residues. CDR3 in DNA: TGTGCCAGCTCACTCCCCGGACAGGGGGCGGAGGAGACCCAGTACTTC. Translating it yields CASSLPGQGAEETQYF.